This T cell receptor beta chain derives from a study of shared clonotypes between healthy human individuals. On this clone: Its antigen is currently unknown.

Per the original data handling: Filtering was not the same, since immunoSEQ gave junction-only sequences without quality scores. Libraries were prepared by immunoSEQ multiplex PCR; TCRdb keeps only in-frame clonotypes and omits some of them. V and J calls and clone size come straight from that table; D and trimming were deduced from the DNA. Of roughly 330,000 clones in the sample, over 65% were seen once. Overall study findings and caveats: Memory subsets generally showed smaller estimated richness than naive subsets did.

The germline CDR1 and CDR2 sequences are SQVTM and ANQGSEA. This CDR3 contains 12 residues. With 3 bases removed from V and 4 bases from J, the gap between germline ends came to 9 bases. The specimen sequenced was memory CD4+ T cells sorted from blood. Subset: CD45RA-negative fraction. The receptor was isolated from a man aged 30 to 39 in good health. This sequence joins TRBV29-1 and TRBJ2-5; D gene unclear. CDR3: CSVEALRETQYF. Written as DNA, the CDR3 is TGCAGCGTTGAGGCGTTGAGAGAGACCCAGTACTTC.